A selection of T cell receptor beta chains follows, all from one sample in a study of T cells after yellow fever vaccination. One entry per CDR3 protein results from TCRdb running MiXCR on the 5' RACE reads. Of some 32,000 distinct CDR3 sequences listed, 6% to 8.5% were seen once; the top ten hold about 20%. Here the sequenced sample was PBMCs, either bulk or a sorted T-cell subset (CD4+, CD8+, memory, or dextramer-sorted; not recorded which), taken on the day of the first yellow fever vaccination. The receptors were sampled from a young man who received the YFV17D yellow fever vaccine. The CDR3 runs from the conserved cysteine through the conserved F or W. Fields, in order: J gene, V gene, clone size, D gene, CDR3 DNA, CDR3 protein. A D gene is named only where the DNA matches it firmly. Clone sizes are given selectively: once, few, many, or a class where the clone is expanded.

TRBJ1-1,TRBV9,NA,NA,TGTGCCAGCAGCTTTTGGAGGGATACTGAAGCTTTCTTT,CASSFWRDTEAFF
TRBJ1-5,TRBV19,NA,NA,TGTGCCAGTAGTCCGGGGGGACGCAATCAGCCCCAGCATTTT,CASSPGGRNQPQHF
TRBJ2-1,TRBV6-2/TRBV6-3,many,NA,TGTGCCAGCAGGGTTAAGACCCCTAGGTCCCCCTACAATGAGCAGTTCTTC,CASRVKTPRSPYNEQFF
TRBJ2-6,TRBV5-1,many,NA,TGCGCCAGCCGACAGGCCGGCGGGGCCAACGTCCTGACTTTC,CASRQAGGANVLTF
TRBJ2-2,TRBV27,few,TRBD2,TGTGCCAGCAGTTCCCTCTTCATAGCGGGGGGTAACACCGGGGAGCTGTTTTTT,CASSSLFIAGGNTGELFF
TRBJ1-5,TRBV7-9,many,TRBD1,TGTGCCAGCAGCCCCCAGGGGGATCAGCCCCAGCATTTT,CASSPQGDQPQHF
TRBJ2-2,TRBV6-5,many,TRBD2,TGTGCCAGCACCCGACCTAGCGGGGGTCTCTCCGGGGAGCTGTTTTTT,CASTRPSGGLSGELFF
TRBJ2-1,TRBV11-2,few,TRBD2,TGTGCCAGCAGCCCGGGACTAGCGGATTACAATGAGCAGTTCTTC,CASSPGLADYNEQFF
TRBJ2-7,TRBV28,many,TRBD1,TGTGCCAGCAGCCCGGGACAGACCTACGAGCAGTACTTC,CASSPGQTYEQYF
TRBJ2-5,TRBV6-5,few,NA,TGTGCCAGCAGTTATGTCGGGTCGGGGTGGGAGACCCAGTACTTC,CASSYVGSGWETQYF
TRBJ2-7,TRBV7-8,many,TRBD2,TGTGCCAGCAGCTTAGCAGCGGGGGAGTCCTACGAGCAGTACTTC,CASSLAAGESYEQYF
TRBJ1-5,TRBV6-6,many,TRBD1,TGTGCCAGCAGTTATGAGATTTCGGGACAGGGGCGATTT,CASSYEISGQGRF
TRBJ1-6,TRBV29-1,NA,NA,TGCAACGTTCGGGACGGAAGTAATTCACCCCTCCACTTT,CNVRDGSNSPLHF
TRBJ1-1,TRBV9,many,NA,TGTGCCAGCAGCAAAACCACCACAGGGTACGCTTTCTTT,CASSKTTTGYAFF
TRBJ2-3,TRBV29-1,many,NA,TGCAGCGTTGAAGCAGGGGTAGATACGCAGTATTTT,CSVEAGVDTQYF
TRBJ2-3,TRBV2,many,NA,TGTGCCAGCACGGGTAGGGATACGCAGTATTTT,CASTGRDTQYF
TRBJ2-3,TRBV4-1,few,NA,TGCGCCAGCAGCCAAGATGGCACCGCCACAGATACGCAGTATTTT,CASSQDGTATDTQYF